These 14 T cell receptor beta chains came from one sample sequenced in a study of T cell repertoires in ileal Crohn's disease. Only in-frame clones appear in the TCRdb table, and some are missing; sequencing was by immunoSEQ multiplex PCR. Of around 3,400 clones listed, 90% to 95% were seen once; the top ten hold around 3.1%. Time point of the sample: inflamed ileum from the surgical specimen. Sequenced input: ileal tissue. The receptor source for this set is an adult with Crohn's disease.

For the CDR3, the DNA is TGCGCCAGCAGCGGGACAGGGGGCATTAGGGCCAACGTCCTGACTTTC. Translated: CASSGTGGIRANVLTF. The rearrangement uses TRBV4-1 and TRBJ2-6, with 12 bases aligning to TRBD1. The CDR3 consists of 16 residues. With 5 bases clipped from V and 5 bases from J, the junction kept 4 bases outside the gene matches. Per the germline V gene, CDR1 is MGHRA and CDR2 is YSYEKL.

This chain connects TRBV6-6 to TRBJ1-1, with TRBD1 identical over 8 bases. V was pared by 7 bases and J by 10 bases, with 8 bases of the junction left unmatched. From germline, CDR1 is MNHNY and CDR2 SVGAGI (reference sequence). The CDR3 contains 12 residues. CDR3 in amino acids: CASIRQGAGAFF. In nucleotides, the CDR3 is TGTGCCAGCATCAGGCAGGGGGCTGGAGCTTTCTTT.

V and J are TRBV5-4 and TRBJ2-5; TRBD1 or TRBD2 may be the D gene (5 bases each). Germline assignment: CDR1 SGHNT and CDR2 YYREEE (reference sequence). V gave up 4 bases and J gave up 4 bases, with 17 bases separating them. The CDR3 is 15 amino acids. CDR3 coding DNA: TGTGCCAGCAGCCTCTTCAGGGACCTCACAGAGACCCAGTACTTC. Protein sequence: CASSLFRDLTETQYF.

The chain links TRBV11-2 to TRBJ2-1, with TRBD2 matching over 13 bases. Germline V lookup: CDR1 SGHAT, CDR2 FQNNGV. The V gene end was trimmed by 4 bases and the J gene end by 8 bases; junction bases not matched to a gene: 5. This CDR3 is 15 amino acids long. The chain's CDR3 is CASSWRLAGGDEQFF. The DNA for the CDR3 is TGTGCCAGCAGCTGGAGACTAGCGGGGGGCGATGAGCAGTTCTTC.

This clone was observed once. J is TRBJ1-1 and V is TRBV7-2; D unresolved. The V end was cut by 8 bases, the J end by 2 bases, with 12 bases between. Germline CDR1 and CDR2: SGHTA and FQGNSA. The CDR3 sequence is 13 residues long. DNA of the CDR3: TGTGCCAGCTCGATGGGCCTAAACACTGAAGCTTTCTTT. Translating gives CASSMGLNTEAFF.

The chain recombines TRBV5-6 with TRBJ2-3; D not certain. CDR1 SGHDT and CDR2 YYEEEE come from the germline V gene. The V end lost 4 bases, the J end lost 2 bases, and 11 bases lay between the germline ends. This CDR3 comprises 14 residues. CDR3 nucleotides: TGTGCCAGCAGCCTGATGGGGTCCACAGATACGCAGTATTTT. It yields the protein CASSLMGSTDTQYF. Filled out from reference TRBV5-6 and TRBJ2-3, the complete variable domain reads DAGVTQSPTHLIKTRGQQVTLRCSPKSGHDTVSWYQQALGQGPQFIFQYYEEEERQRGNFPDRFSGHQFPNYSSELNVNALLLGDSALYLCASSLMGSTDTQYFGPGTRLTVL.

The chain is built from TRBV9 and TRBJ2-7; D is perhaps TRBD2 (5 bases). The CDR3 is 15 amino acids. Germline V gene lookup returns CDR1 SGDLS and CDR2 YYNGEE. Trimming left V 0 bases short and J 3 bases short, with 13 bases between. The DNA for the CDR3 is TGTGCCAGCAGCGTAGATCGGGGAGAGGGCTACGAGCAGTACTTC. This translates into CASSVDRGEGYEQYF.

The V gene is TRBV27, the J gene TRBJ1-2; D is uncertain. Trimming took 10 bases from V and 6 from J, leaving 15 bases between them. The CDR3 is 12 residues long. Per the germline V gene, CDR1 is MNHEY and CDR2 is SMNVEV (reference sequence). The CDR3 region is CATRGGSDGYTF. CDR3 nucleotide sequence: TGTGCCACCCGGGGAGGTTCGGATGGCTACACCTTC.

This clone came up once. The chain recombines TRBV19 with TRBJ1-5; a possible D gene is TRBD1 (5 bases). The CDR3 length is 15 residues. With 2 bases removed from V and 5 bases from J, the gap between germline ends came to 13 bases. The germline V gene encodes CDR1 LNHDA and CDR2 SQIVND (reference sequence). CDR3 region: CASSITRQGDQPQHF. As DNA, the CDR3 is TGTGCCAGTAGTATAACCCGGCAGGGAGATCAGCCCCAGCATTTT.

The genes are TRBV10-3 and TRBJ1-1, with D uncertain. This CDR3 is 13 amino acids long. V lost 3 bases to trimming and J lost 2 bases, with 7 bases between them. The germline CDR1 and CDR2 sequences are ENHRY and SYGVKD. CDR3 nucleotides: TGTGCCATCAGTGAAATGTACAACACTGAAGCTTTCTTT. This sequence encodes CAISEMYNTEAFF.

The V and J genes are TRBV27 and TRBJ1-2; D unclear. Trimming removed 2 bases at V and 0 bases at J, with 7 bases between. CDR3 length: 14 amino acids. CDR1 is MNHEY, CDR2 SMNVEV, per germline (reference sequence). CDR3 coding DNA: TGTGCCAGCAGTTTAACCGGTACTAACTATGGCTACACCTTC. It specifies CASSLTGTNYGYTF.

V is TRBV4-1 and J is TRBJ1-1, with a weak D call TRBD1 (6 bases). CDR3 length: 14 residues. Looked up from germline, CDR1 is MGHRA and CDR2 is YSYEKL. Trimming took off 4 bases at V and 3 bases at J, with 12 bases between the two ends. CDR3 DNA sequence: TGCGCCAGCAGCCTTGCGGGGGGCTACACTGAAGCTTTCTTT. Encoded protein: CASSLAGGYTEAFF.

The chain carries TRBV7-9 and TRBJ1-1, with a possible D match to TRBD1 (6 bases). The germline V gene has CDR1 SEHNR and CDR2 FQNEAQ (reference sequence). V lost 0 bases and J 8 bases, leaving 10 bases between the germline ends. CDR3 length equals 13 residues. As DNA, the CDR3 is TGTGCCAGCAGCTTAGCTAATGACAGGGAAGCTTTCTTT. Translating gives CASSLANDREAFF.

This clone is a singleton in its sample. This rearrangement joins TRBV1 to TRBJ2-2; the table's D call, TRBD1, was not checked against the DNA. TRBV1 is a known pseudogene. CDR3 length equals 16 residues. CDR3 loop: CTSSQNRGQNTGELFF. The CDR3 DNA reads TGCACCAGCAGCCAAAACAGGGGTCAGAACACCGGGGAGCTGTTTTTT.